Presented here are 22 T cell receptor beta chains from one specimen sequenced in a study of somatic mutations in cytotoxic T cells in rheumatoid arthritis. The protocol was immunoSEQ multiplex PCR, while the TCRdb copy is restricted to in-frame clones and leaves out a portion. Among 14,000 or so clones listed, under 85% were seen once. The sequenced sample consisted of CD8+ T cells sorted from blood. These receptor sequences come from an adult with rheumatoid arthritis.

J is TRBJ2-7 and V is TRBV5-5; 10 bases map to TRBD1. The V gene end was trimmed by 4 bases and the J gene end by 4 bases; junction bases not matched to a gene: 2. The CDR3 totals 13 residues. Germline loops: CDR1 SGHKS, CDR2 YYEKEE (reference sequence). The CDR3 DNA is TGTGCCAGCAGCCCGGACAGGGGGTACGAGCAGTACGTC. This codes for CASSPDRGYEQYV.

This clone showed up just once. This chain joins TRBV7-8 and TRBJ2-7; D gene unclear. Germline CDR1 is SGHVS and CDR2 is FQNEAQ. V was shortened by 5 bases and J by 0 bases, with 8 bases between the two germline ends. The length of the CDR3 is 13 residues. CDR3 residues: CASSTGPSYEQYV. In nucleotides, the CDR3 is TGTGCCAGCAGCACCGGACCCTCCTACGAGCAGTACGTC.

The chain uses TRBV14 and TRBJ2-1; 7 bases line up with TRBD2. Germline CDR1 and CDR2: SGHDN and FVKESK. V dropped 4 bases and J dropped 3; count of bases not matched to a gene: 6. The CDR3 is 15 residues long. The CDR3 is CASSPWGGYYNEQFF. The DNA for the CDR3 is TGTGCCAGCAGCCCATGGGGGGGGTACTACAATGAGCAGTTCTTC.

The chain has TRBV6-1 and TRBJ1-6, with no clear D. The CDR3 has 14 residues. Germline V gene sequence: CDR1 MNHNS, CDR2 SASEGT. The V and J ends lost 1 base and 5 bases respectively, with 6 bases between them. The CDR3 nucleotides read TGTGCCAGCAGTGAAGGGCTGAATAATTCACCCCTCCACTTT. This codes for CASSEGLNNSPLHF.

The DNA of the CDR3 is TGCAGCGTTCCCAGCGCTAATGAGCAGTTCTTC. As protein: CSVPSANEQFF. The J gene is TRBJ2-1, the V gene TRBV29-1; D not resolved. From germline, CDR1 is SQVTM and CDR2 ANQGSEA. Trimming removed 5 bases from V and 7 bases from J, with 9 bases in between. The CDR3 loop spans 11 amino acids.

The genes are TRBV5-6 and TRBJ1-1, with no clear D. CDR1 is SGHDT and CDR2 is YYEEEE in the germline V gene. V shed 4 bases and J shed 0 bases, with 7 bases lying between them. The CDR3 extends over 13 amino acids. The CDR3 DNA reads TGTGCCAGCAGCGTATCGGTGAACACTGAAGCTTTCTTT. Translating it yields CASSVSVNTEAFF. The full variable domain, its missing parts supplied by reference TRBV5-6 and TRBJ1-1, is DAGVTQSPTHLIKTRGQQVTLRCSPKSGHDTVSWYQQALGQGPQFIFQYYEEEERQRGNFPDRFSGHQFPNYSSELNVNALLLGDSALYLCASSVSVNTEAFFGQGTRLTVV.

This rearrangement joins TRBV7-6 to TRBJ2-3; no definite D call. The CDR3 has 13 amino acids. Germline V lookup: CDR1 SGHVS, CDR2 FNYEAQ. V was shortened by 5 bases and J by 2 bases, with 8 bases between the two germline ends. CDR3 loop: CASSLDHTDTQYF. CDR3 coding DNA: TGTGCCAGCAGCCTCGACCACACAGATACGCAGTATTTT.

This clone was seen more than once but under ten times. This chain connects TRBV4-1 to TRBJ2-1, with TRBD2 matching over 11 bases. The V gene's germline CDR1 is MGHRA and CDR2 YSYEKL. This CDR3 is 18 amino acids long. Losses at the gene ends were 0 bases for V and 5 bases for J; bases not matched to a gene: 9. The CDR3 coding sequence is TGCGCCAGCAGCCAAGACCCCCCCGGGACTAGCGGCAACAATGAGCAGTTCTTC. This sequence encodes CASSQDPPGTSGNNEQFF.

The chain employs TRBV2 and TRBJ1-1; the D is unclear. Between the trimmed V and J ends, which lost 9 bases and 0 bases, there was a span of 14 bases. Germline V CDR1 and CDR2: SNHLY, FYNNEI. The CDR3 length is 14 residues. The CDR3 DNA reads as TGTGCCAGTACCCCCCTACAATTGAACACTGAAGCTTTCTTT. It translates to CASTPLQLNTEAFF.

V and J are TRBV5-4 and TRBJ1-2; D is unresolved. This CDR3 is built from 12 residues. Germline V CDR1 and CDR2: SGHNT, YYREEE (reference sequence). V was trimmed by 4 bases and J by 4 bases, leaving 8 bases between them. CDR3 region: CASSRESYGYTF. The DNA for the CDR3 is TGTGCCAGCAGCCGTGAGTCCTATGGCTACACCTTC.

This chain links TRBV7-9 with TRBJ2-5; 10 nucleotides align to TRBD1. The V gene's germline CDR1 is SEHNR and CDR2 FQNEAQ (reference sequence). The CDR3 has 16 residues. After removal of 4 bases from V and 1 base from J, the junction contained 6 bases not matched to a gene. In DNA, the CDR3 is TGTGCCAGCAGCTACGGGACAGGGGCCTTCCAAGAGACCCAGTACTTC. Residues: CASSYGTGAFQETQYF. Together with reference TRBV7-9 and TRBJ2-5, the CDR3 gives the full variable domain: DTGVSQNPRHKITKRGQNVTFRCDPISEHNRLYWYRQTLGQGPEFLTYFQNEAQLEKSRLLSDRFSAERPKGSFSTLEIQRTEQGDSAMYLCASSYGTGAFQETQYFGPGTRLLVL.

The chain is built from TRBV13 and TRBJ1-1; D is unclear. This CDR3 is built from 15 residues. Germline values: CDR1 PRHDT, CDR2 FYEKMQ (reference sequence). V lost 5 bases to trimming and J lost 1 base, with 14 bases between them. CDR3 sequence: CASSLRAGRNTEAFF. In nucleotides, the CDR3 is TGTGCCAGCAGCCTGAGGGCAGGCCGGAACACTGAAGCTTTCTTT. Variable domain in full (rest from reference TRBV13 and TRBJ1-1): AAGVIQSPRHLIKEKRETATLKCYPIPRHDTVYWYQQGPGQDPQFLISFYEKMQSDKGSIPDRFSAQQFSDYHSELNMSSLELGDSALYFCASSLRAGRNTEAFFGQGTRLTVV.

The chain uses TRBV28 and TRBJ2-3; no clear D. The CDR3 has 14 residues. The germline V and J ends were trimmed by 5 bases and 1 base, with 10 bases remaining between them. Germline-derived CDR1 and CDR2 are MDHEN and SYDVKM. The DNA for the CDR3 is TGTGCCAGCAGTCCTCAAAGGGGCACAGATACGCAGTATTTT. The encoded protein is CASSPQRGTDTQYF.

In this sample, this clone turned up a few times. This chain joins TRBV13 and TRBJ2-7; either TRBD1 or TRBD2 may fit D (6 bases each). Trimming left V 2 bases short and J 2 bases short, with 19 bases between. Germline CDR1 is PRHDT and CDR2 is FYEKMQ (reference sequence). The CDR3 loop spans 17 amino acids. The CDR3 DNA reads TGTGCCAGCAGCTTATTGGCTAACGGGGGCACACCCTACGAGCAGTACTTC. This sequence encodes CASSLLANGGTPYEQYF.

The chain recombines TRBV11-2 with TRBJ2-1; maybe TRBD2 (5 bases). The germline V gene has CDR1 SGHAT and CDR2 FQNNGV. The V gene lost 5 bases and the J gene lost 0 bases, with 20 bases spanning the gap. The CDR3 runs to 18 residues. The CDR3 spells CASSLHSQRKSSYNEQFF. The CDR3 region has the DNA TGTGCCAGCAGCCTCCACTCCCAGCGGAAAAGCTCCTACAATGAGCAGTTCTTC.

The J gene is TRBJ2-1, the V gene TRBV4-1; D not resolved. CDR1 and CDR2 from the germline V gene are MGHRA and YSYEKL. The CDR3 is 11 residues long. V was clipped by 3 bases and J by 9 bases, with 6 bases between them. CDR3 nucleotide sequence: TGCGCCAGCAGCCACTCCATTGAGCAGTTCTTC. Translating gives CASSHSIEQFF.

In DNA form, the CDR3 reads TGTGCCAGCAGTTACGCGGGTTTGGATGAGACCCAGTACTTC. It encodes CASSYAGLDETQYF. The V and J genes are TRBV6-5 and TRBJ2-5; D is perhaps TRBD2 (5 bases). V was clipped by 2 bases and J by 5 bases, with 12 bases between them. The CDR3 length is 14 residues. Germline CDR1 reads MNHEY; CDR2 reads SVGAGI.

This chain connects TRBV5-1 to TRBJ2-6; 7 bases match TRBD1. Germline V gene lookup returns CDR1 SGHRS and CDR2 YFSETQ. The length of the CDR3 is 16 residues. After removal of 4 bases from V and 2 bases from J, the junction contained 6 bases not matched to a gene. CDR3 DNA sequence: TGCGCCAGCAGCACCCACAGGGGAGCTGGGGCCAACGTCCTGACTTTC. Protein product: CASSTHRGAGANVLTF. Using reference TRBV5-1 and TRBJ2-6 for the parts outside the CDR3, the full variable domain is KAGVTQTPRYLIKTRGQQVTLSCSPISGHRSVSWYQQTPGQGLQFLFEYFSETQRNKGNFPGRFSGRQFSNSRSEMNVSTLELGDSALYLCASSTHRGAGANVLTFGAGSRLTVL.

V usage is TRBV5-4 and J usage is TRBJ1-2, with D unresolved. This CDR3 region has 13 residues. V lost 9 bases and J lost 0, with 12 bases in between. Germline V CDR1 and CDR2: SGHNT, YYREEE (reference sequence). DNA of the CDR3: TGTGCCACCGGGGTGGGAACTAACTATGGCTACACCTTC. It is translated as CATGVGTNYGYTF.

J is TRBJ2-3 and V is TRBV25-1, with D unresolved. Germline V gene sequence: CDR1 MGHDK, CDR2 SYGVNS. The V end was cut by 0 bases, the J end by 4 bases, with 8 bases between. The CDR3 extends over 14 amino acids. Written as DNA, the CDR3 is TGTGCCAGCAGTGAATATGGGTTCTCAGATACGCAGTATTTT. Its protein is CASSEYGFSDTQYF.

V usage is TRBV5-1 and J usage is TRBJ2-1; 8 nucleotides agree with TRBD1. The V and J ends lost 0 bases and 7 bases, in that order; junction bases with no gene match: 3. The CDR3 spans 14 residues. Looked up from germline, CDR1 is SGHRS and CDR2 is YFSETQ. CDR3 region: CASSLEGQENEQFF. CDR3 bases: TGCGCCAGCAGCTTGGAGGGACAGGAAAATGAGCAGTTCTTC.

The rearrangement joins TRBV6-1 to TRBJ1-5, with a weak D call TRBD1 (6 bases). The germline gives CDR1 MNHNS, CDR2 SASEGT. There are 15 residues in the CDR3. V shed 4 bases and J shed 6 bases, with 16 bases lying between them. In DNA, the CDR3 is TGTGCCAGCAGTGCGAGCAGGGGCAGGAGTCAGCCCCAGCATTTT. Translated, it gives CASSASRGRSQPQHF.